This TCR beta chain was found in a study of cytomegalovirus exposure and HLA in healthy donors. Sequencing was performed with immunoSEQ multiplex PCR; in TCRdb, only in-frame clones are kept and a portion is missing. The data show 70,000 or so clones, about 94% seen once. Study conclusions and caveats: Cytomegalovirus status, reportedly, was diagnosed with high specificity and sensitivity by the classifier. The study labeled 164 TCR beta chains cytomegalovirus-associated.

With regard to this clone: Its specificity is unknown.

CDR3 length: 14 amino acids. Per the germline V gene, CDR1 is MDHEN and CDR2 is SYDVKM. V lost 4 bases to trimming and J lost 4 bases, with 13 bases between them. Sequenced: PBMCs. The sequence was obtained from a woman under 30 in good health and CMV-seronegative. This chain connects TRBV28 to TRBJ1-2; weak D call: TRBD1 (6 bases). CDR3 nucleotides: TGTGCCAGCAGTTCTGGACAGACAATCTATGGCTACACCTTC. This gives the protein CASSSGQTIYGYTF.